These 15 T cell receptor beta chains share one sample of origin, sequenced in a study of technical replicates of blood from a few donors. The table came from immunoSEQ multiplex PCR; TCRdb's copy has only in-frame clones and leaves some out. The sample includes around 72,000 clones, roughly 98% of them seen just once. The sample was T cells isolated from PBMCs. These receptors originate from a human donor in good health.

J is TRBJ2-1 and V is TRBV5-1, with D possibly being TRBD2 (5 bases). Trimming cost V 2 bases and J 4 bases, with 7 bases left between them. CDR1 is SGHRS, CDR2 YFSETQ, per germline. CDR3 size: 13 residues. In nucleotides, the CDR3 is TGCGCCAGCAGCTTTACGGGATACAATGAGCAGTTCTTC. Its translation: CASSFTGYNEQFF.

The V call is TRBV6-5, the J call TRBJ1-5, with 9 bases lining up with TRBD1. Per germline, CDR1 MNHEY and CDR2 SVGAGI. This CDR3 has 16 residues. V lost 0 bases, J lost 6 bases, and 6 bases stayed unmatched. CDR3 coding DNA: TGTGCCAGCAGTTACTCGAACACAGGGGGCTCTCAGCCCCAGCATTTT. As protein: CASSYSNTGGSQPQHF.

The V and J genes are TRBV27 and TRBJ2-7; 7 nucleotides agree with TRBD2. The CDR3 is 15 amino acids. Germline V CDR1 and CDR2: MNHEY, SMNVEV (reference sequence). Germline trimming cut 5 bases from V and 3 bases from J; bases unmatched to any gene: 10. DNA of the CDR3: TGTGCCAGCAGTCCCACCCTAGCGGCCCACTACGAGCAGTACTTC. Translated: CASSPTLAAHYEQYF.

V is TRBV10-3 and J is TRBJ2-7; D uncertain. This CDR3 has 13 residues. Germline-derived CDR1 and CDR2 are ENHRY and SYGVKD. V was shortened by 6 bases and J by 1 base, with 10 bases between the two germline ends. The CDR3 nucleotides are TGTGCCATCAGGGATGCGGTTTCCTACGAGCAGTACTTC. As protein: CAIRDAVSYEQYF.

This rearrangement joins TRBV18 to TRBJ2-3; tentatively, D is TRBD1 (6 bases). With 5 bases removed from V and 1 base from J, the gap between germline ends came to 10 bases. The CDR3 consists of 14 residues. CDR1 and CDR2 from the germline V gene are KGHSH and LQKENI. The CDR3 DNA sequence: TGTGCCAGCTCAGAACGGACAGGCACAGATACGCAGTATTTT. Translated: CASSERTGTDTQYF.

The chain links TRBV7-2 to TRBJ2-6; TRBD2 agrees at 9 bases. The V gene end was trimmed by 5 bases and the J gene end by 4 bases; junction bases not matched to a gene: 9. CDR3 length equals 17 residues. Germline CDR1 is SGHTA and CDR2 is FQGNSA. CDR3 coding DNA: TGTGCCAGCAGCCAGTTAGCGGGAGTAGCCGGGGCCAACGTCCTGACTTTC. Protein product: CASSQLAGVAGANVLTF.

The rearrangement uses TRBV11-3 and TRBJ2-3; possibly TRBD1 for D (5 bases). Germline CDR1 SGHNT, CDR2 YENEEA. This CDR3 spans 15 amino acids. Trimming removed 1 base at V and 2 bases at J, with 10 bases between. This CDR3 is CASSLGGTSTDTQYF. CDR3 bases: TGTGCCAGCAGCTTAGGGGGCACCTCCACAGATACGCAGTATTTT.

The chain joins TRBV29-1 to TRBJ1-1; a weak D match, TRBD1 (5 bases). Germline V gene lookup returns CDR1 SQVTM and CDR2 ANQGSEA. This CDR3 region has 15 residues. The V gene lost 5 bases and the J gene lost 3 bases, with 19 bases spanning the gap. The CDR3 spells CSVYRRGTGHTEAFF. The CDR3 nucleotides read TGCAGCGTTTACCGACGGGGGACGGGCCACACTGAAGCTTTCTTT. Filled out from reference TRBV29-1 and TRBJ1-1, the complete variable domain reads SAVISQKPSRDICQRGTSLTIQCQVDSQVTMMFWYRQQPGQSLTLIATANQGSEATYESGFVIDKFPISRPNLTFSTLTVSNMSPEDSSIYLCSVYRRGTGHTEAFFGQGTRLTVV.

The count of this clone is one. The J gene is TRBJ1-2, the V gene TRBV27; 9 positions match TRBD1. The V gene's germline CDR1 is MNHEY and CDR2 SMNVEV (reference sequence). V dropped 6 bases and J dropped 7; count of bases not matched to a gene: 15. The CDR3 is 16 residues long. CDR3 loop: CASSSPLRTGVSGYTF. CDR3 DNA sequence: TGTGCCAGCAGCTCCCCTCTAAGGACAGGGGTGAGTGGCTACACCTTC.

This chain connects TRBV9 to TRBJ2-7, with 9 bases fitting TRBD1. V lost 2 bases, J lost 2 bases, and 5 bases stayed unmatched. Germline values: CDR1 SGDLS, CDR2 YYNGEE. This CDR3 has 15 residues. The CDR3 here is CASSVEGQGAYEQYF. As DNA, the CDR3 is TGTGCCAGCAGCGTGGAGGGACAGGGAGCCTACGAGCAGTACTTC.

This chain links TRBV4-1 with TRBJ2-6, with 8 bases matching TRBD2. This CDR3 region has 18 residues. With 1 base clipped from V and 3 bases from J, the junction kept 8 bases outside the gene matches. Looked up from germline, CDR1 is MGHRA and CDR2 is YSYEKL. The CDR3 reads CASSQVVEREYGANVLTF. The DNA for the CDR3 is TGCGCCAGCAGCCAAGTGGTAGAGCGGGAGTATGGGGCCAACGTCCTGACTTTC.

This chain connects TRBV7-2 to TRBJ2-7; the match to TRBD2 covers 7 bases. The junction had 5 bases not matched to a gene; V was cut back by 1 base and J by 2 bases. The germline V gene has CDR1 SGHTA and CDR2 FQGNSA. This CDR3 has 15 residues. In DNA, the CDR3 is TGTGCCAGCAGCTTAGAGCGGGAAATTACCTACGAGCAGTACTTC. Protein sequence: CASSLEREITYEQYF.

As to this clone: One end of the junction fails to match germline, which may point to a read error. The chain links TRBV29-1 to TRBJ1-3; D gene uncertain. Germline loops: CDR1 SQVTM, CDR2 ANQGSEA. The CDR3 is made up of 14 amino acids. CDR3 region: CSVKERTSGNTIYF. The DNA for the CDR3 is TGCAGCGTTAAAGAGCGAACCTCTGGAAACACCATATATTTT.

The CDR3 is CASSLIAPLGATNEKLFF. For the CDR3, the DNA is TGTGCCAGCAGTTTGATAGCCCCCTTAGGGGCAACTAATGAAAAACTGTTTTTT. V and J are TRBV27 and TRBJ1-4; possibly TRBD1 for D (5 bases). The germline V gene encodes CDR1 MNHEY and CDR2 SMNVEV (reference sequence). V was trimmed by 3 bases and J by 0 bases, leaving 17 bases between them. This CDR3 contains 18 residues.

With respect to this clone: Other DNA sequences in this sample translate to the same CDR3. For the CDR3, the DNA is TGTGCCATCAGTGAGTCAGGGGGTAGGAACACTGAAGCTTTCTTT. Translation: CAISESGGRNTEAFF. The chain has TRBV10-3 and TRBJ1-1; weak D call: TRBD1 (6 bases). V shed 0 bases and J shed 1 base, with 9 bases lying between them. CDR3 length: 15 amino acids. CDR1 is ENHRY and CDR2 is SYGVKD in the germline V gene.